Listed below are T cell receptor beta chains from one sample, sequenced in a study of Ad26.COV2.S vaccination and SARS-CoV-2 variants. Sequenced by immunoSEQ multiplex PCR; TCRdb stores in-frame clones only, minus some. Of some 390,000 clones listed, about 85% are singletons. The sample here was peripheral blood, taken in a trial of Ad26.COV2.S vaccine versus placebo. These receptors originate from a person aged 18-65 years who received the Ad26.COV2.S COVID-19 vaccine or a placebo. Each CDR3 is given with its conserved first and last residue. The D gene is left open where the match is weak. Clone size appears in some rows only: once, few, many, or a class for an expanded clone.

size: -
J: TRBJ2-1
D: -
V: TRBV19
CDR3: CASSKLGFISTGRYNEQFF
DNA: TGTGCCAGTAGTAAATTAGGTTTTATTTCCACCGGGCGATACAATGAGCAGTTCTTC

size: -
J: TRBJ2-7
D: TRBD2
V: TRBV11-2
CDR3: CASSSYRTAGASYEQYF
DNA: TGTGCCAGCAGCTCCTACCGAACAGCGGGGGCATCCTACGAGCAGTACTTC

size: -
J: TRBJ1-5
D: -
V: TRBV28
CDR3: CASSLSTRLLSQHF
DNA: TGTGCCAGCAGTTTATCCACACGACTTTTGTCCCAGCATTTT

size: -
J: TRBJ2-5
D: -
V: TRBV2
CDR3: CASRYSGFTGETQYF
DNA: TGTGCCAGCCGTTATAGCGGCTTCACCGGGGAGACCCAGTACTTC

size: -
J: TRBJ1-4
D: TRBD1
V: TRBV5-4
CDR3: CASSSGQGKNEKLFF
DNA: TGTGCCAGCAGCTCTGGACAGGGAAAGAATGAAAAACTGTTTTTT

size: -
J: TRBJ2-5
D: TRBD1
V: TRBV11-3
CDR3: CASSSGTGVFQETQYF
DNA: TGTGCCAGCAGCTCCGGGACAGGGGTGTTTCAAGAGACCCAGTACTTC

size: -
J: TRBJ1-2
D: -
V: TRBV25-1
CDR3: CASNRDGYGYTF
DNA: TGTGCCAGCAACCGGGACGGGTATGGCTACACCTTC

size: -
J: TRBJ2-2
D: -
V: TRBV7-8
CDR3: CASSWVGENTGELFF
DNA: TGTGCCAGCAGTTGGGTGGGGGAAAACACCGGGGAGCTGTTTTTT

size: once
J: TRBJ1-1
D: -
V: TRBV12-3/TRBV12-4
CDR3: CASSLQGSTEAFF
DNA: TGTGCCAGCAGTCTCCAGGGGAGCACTGAAGCTTTCTTT

size: -
J: TRBJ2-7
D: TRBD1
V: TRBV6-2/TRBV6-3
CDR3: CASSYSTGVYEQYF
DNA: TGTGCCAGCAGTTACTCGACAGGGGTCTACGAGCAGTACTTC

size: -
J: TRBJ2-2
D: -
V: TRBV11-2
CDR3: CASRMQTSANTGELFF
DNA: TGTGCCAGCAGAATGCAGACTTCTGCGAACACCGGGGAGCTGTTTTTT

size: -
J: TRBJ1-2
D: -
V: TRBV4-3
CDR3: CASSQDNSGADGYTF
DNA: TGCGCCAGCAGCCAAGATAATTCAGGGGCGGATGGCTACACCTTC

size: -
J: TRBJ1-3
D: -
V: TRBV5-4
CDR3: CASSTTPGNTIYF
DNA: TGTGCCAGCAGCACCACACCAGGAAACACCATATATTTT

size: -
J: TRBJ2-7
D: -
V: TRBV14
CDR3: CASSLSWGTGSSYEQYF
DNA: TGTGCCAGCAGCCTCTCATGGGGGACCGGGAGCTCCTACGAGCAGTACTTC

size: -
J: TRBJ1-2
D: TRBD1
V: TRBV5-6
CDR3: CASSRQGASHGYTF
DNA: TGTGCCAGCAGCCGACAGGGGGCGAGCCACGGCTACACCTTC

size: -
J: TRBJ1-6
D: -
V: TRBV27
CDR3: CASSLGSSPLHF
DNA: TGTGCCAGCAGTTTAGGGAGTTCACCCCTCCACTTT

size: -
J: TRBJ1-1
D: -
V: TRBV6-5
CDR3: CASSSSTGAWYTEAFF
DNA: -

size: -
J: TRBJ1-6
D: -
V: TRBV7-2
CDR3: CASRGRLSSYNSPLHF
DNA: TGTGCCAGCAGAGGACGGTTAAGCTCCTATAATTCACCCCTCCACTTT

size: -
J: TRBJ1-5
D: -
V: TRBV7-6
CDR3: CASSLASGQGQPQHF
DNA: TGTGCCAGCAGCTTAGCGTCAGGGCAAGGTCAGCCCCAGCATTTT

size: -
J: TRBJ2-7
D: -
V: TRBV5-1
CDR3: CASSPTAAAYEQYF
DNA: TGCGCCAGCAGCCCGACAGCCGCAGCCTACGAGCAGTACTTC

size: -
J: TRBJ2-2
D: -
V: TRBV4-3
CDR3: CASSQEARSTGELFF
DNA: TGCGCCAGCAGCCAAGAGGCCAGGTCCACCGGGGAGCTGTTTTTT

size: -
J: TRBJ2-2
D: -
V: TRBV5-4
CDR3: CASSFFAGPNTGELFF
DNA: TGTGCCAGCAGCTTTTTCGCGGGGCCGAACACCGGGGAGCTGTTTTTT

size: -
J: TRBJ1-1
D: TRBD1
V: TRBV5-1
CDR3: CASSTGQGATEAFF
DNA: TGCGCCAGCAGCACAGGACAGGGGGCAACTGAAGCTTTCTTT

size: -
J: TRBJ2-1
D: -
V: TRBV3-1/TRBV3-2
CDR3: CASSQGHSSYNEQFF
DNA: TGTGCCAGCAGCCAAGGACACAGCTCCTACAATGAGCAGTTCTTC

size: -
J: TRBJ2-1
D: TRBD1
V: TRBV3-1/TRBV3-2
CDR3: CASKAGGQGFHNEQFF
DNA: TGTGCCAGCAAAGCCGGGGGACAGGGCTTCCACAATGAGCAGTTCTTC

size: -
J: TRBJ2-2
D: -
V: TRBV3-1/TRBV3-2
CDR3: CASSQGTIRTGELFF
DNA: TGTGCCAGCAGCCAAGGGACTATCCGCACCGGGGAGCTGTTTTTT

size: -
J: TRBJ2-2
D: -
V: TRBV11-2
CDR3: CASSPFQGGTGELFF
DNA: TGTGCCAGCAGCCCCTTTCAGGGTGGAACCGGGGAGCTGTTTTTT

size: -
J: TRBJ2-7
D: -
V: TRBV6-2/TRBV6-3
CDR3: CASSSETSYEQYF
DNA: TGTGCCAGCAGTTCCGAGACTTCCTACGAGCAGTACTTC

size: -
J: TRBJ2-7
D: -
V: TRBV7-8
CDR3: CASSLEYGPGEQYF
DNA: TGTGCCAGCAGCTTAGAATACGGGCCAGGGGAGCAGTACTTC

size: -
J: TRBJ1-5
D: -
V: TRBV6-1
CDR3: CASSEGQSPNQPQHF
DNA: TGTGCCAGCAGTGAAGGACAGAGTCCAAATCAGCCCCAGCATTTT

size: -
J: TRBJ2-7
D: -
V: TRBV6-5
CDR3: CASSLIDKSEQYF
DNA: TGTGCCAGCAGTTTAATCGACAAATCCGAGCAGTACTTC

size: -
J: TRBJ2-4
D: TRBD2
V: TRBV6-2/TRBV6-3
CDR3: CASSSLRLAGIQYF
DNA: TGTGCCAGCAGCTCCCTCCGACTAGCAGGCATTCAGTACTTC

size: -
J: TRBJ2-1
D: -
V: TRBV4-1
CDR3: CASSQEASYYNEQFF
DNA: TGCGCCAGCAGCCAAGAGGCCAGCTACTACAATGAGCAGTTCTTC

size: -
J: TRBJ1-2
D: -
V: TRBV5-4
CDR3: CASSATEEGYTF
DNA: TGTGCCAGCAGCGCGACAGAGGAGGGCTACACCTTC

size: -
J: TRBJ1-2
D: -
V: TRBV29-1
CDR3: CSVERGVYGYTF
DNA: TGCAGCGTTGAAAGGGGGGTCTATGGCTACACCTTC

size: -
J: TRBJ2-3
D: -
V: TRBV10-3
CDR3: CAISAAGPPDTQYF
DNA: TGTGCCATCAGTGCGGCAGGACCCCCAGATACGCAGTATTTT

size: -
J: TRBJ1-1
D: -
V: TRBV18
CDR3: CASSSGRNTEAFF
DNA: TGTGCCAGCTCATCAGGTCGCAACACTGAAGCTTTCTTT

size: -
J: TRBJ1-4
D: -
V: TRBV30
CDR3: CAWSAFAGYEKLFF
DNA: TGTGCCTGGAGTGCGTTTGCGGGGTATGAAAAACTGTTTTTT

size: -
J: TRBJ2-1
D: -
V: TRBV4-1
CDR3: CASSQDLGGFFNEQFF
DNA: TGCGCCAGCAGCCAAGATTTGGGCGGGTTTTTCAATGAGCAGTTCTTC

size: -
J: TRBJ2-4
D: -
V: TRBV10-1
CDR3: CASSVRGGPKNIQYF
DNA: TGCGCCAGCAGTGTCCGGGGAGGCCCCAAAAACATTCAGTACTTC

size: once
J: TRBJ2-1
D: -
V: TRBV5-6
CDR3: CASSSLNSLNEQFF
DNA: TGTGCCAGCAGCTCCCTTAACTCCTTGAATGAGCAGTTCTTC

size: -
J: TRBJ2-3
D: -
V: TRBV5-6
CDR3: CASSLQGGTDTQYF
DNA: TGTGCCAGCAGCTTGCAGGGCGGCACAGATACGCAGTATTTT

size: -
J: TRBJ1-2
D: -
V: TRBV5-6
CDR3: CASSLAGRVDGYTF
DNA: TGTGCCAGCAGCTTGGCCGGGAGGGTAGATGGCTACACCTTC

size: -
J: TRBJ2-3
D: TRBD2
V: TRBV25-1
CDR3: CASSDYGGGYTDTQYF
DNA: TGTGCCAGCAGTGATTATGGCGGGGGGTACACAGATACGCAGTATTTT

size: -
J: TRBJ2-1
D: -
V: TRBV1
CDR3: CTSSQDFAGGQNEQFF
DNA: TGCACCAGCAGCCAAGATTTCGCGGGGGGGCAAAATGAGCAGTTCTTC

size: -
J: TRBJ2-7
D: -
V: TRBV7-9
CDR3: CASSSGYSYEQYF
DNA: TGTGCCAGCAGCTCCGGGTATTCCTACGAGCAGTACTTC

size: -
J: TRBJ2-2
D: -
V: TRBV5-4
CDR3: CASSFARATHTGELFF
DNA: TGTGCCAGCAGCTTTGCCAGGGCGACGCACACCGGGGAGCTGTTTTTT

size: -
J: TRBJ1-4
D: -
V: TRBV6-6
CDR3: CASSYRQGYEKLFF
DNA: TGTGCCAGCAGTTACCGGCAGGGATACGAAAAACTGTTTTTT

size: -
J: TRBJ1-4
D: -
V: TRBV5-8
CDR3: CASSLNTINEKLFF
DNA: TGTGCCAGCAGCTTGAACACGATTAATGAAAAACTGTTTTTT